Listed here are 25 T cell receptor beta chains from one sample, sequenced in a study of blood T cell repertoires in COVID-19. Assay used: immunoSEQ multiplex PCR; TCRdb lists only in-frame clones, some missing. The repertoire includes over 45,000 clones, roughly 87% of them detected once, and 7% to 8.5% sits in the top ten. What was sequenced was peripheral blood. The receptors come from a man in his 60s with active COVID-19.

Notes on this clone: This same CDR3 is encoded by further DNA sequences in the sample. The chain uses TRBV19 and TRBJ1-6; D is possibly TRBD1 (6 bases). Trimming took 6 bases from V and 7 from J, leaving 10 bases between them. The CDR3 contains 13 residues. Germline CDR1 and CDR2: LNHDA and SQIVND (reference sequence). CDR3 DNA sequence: TGTGCCAGTAGGACAGGAAGGAATTCACCCCTCCACTTT. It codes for CASRTGRNSPLHF. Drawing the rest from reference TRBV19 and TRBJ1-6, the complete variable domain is DGGITQSPKYLFRKEGQNVTLSCEQNLNHDAMYWYRQDPGQGLRLIYYSQIVNDFQKGDIAEGYSVSREKKESFPLTVTSAQKNPTAFYLCASRTGRNSPLHFGNGTRLTVT.

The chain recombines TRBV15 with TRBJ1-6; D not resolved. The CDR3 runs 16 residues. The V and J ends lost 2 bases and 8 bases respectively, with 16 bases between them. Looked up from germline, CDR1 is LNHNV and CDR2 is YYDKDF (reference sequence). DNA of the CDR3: TGTGCCACCAGCAGAACTACGGCCCTGAGTGATTCACCCCTCCACTTT. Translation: CATSRTTALSDSPLHF.

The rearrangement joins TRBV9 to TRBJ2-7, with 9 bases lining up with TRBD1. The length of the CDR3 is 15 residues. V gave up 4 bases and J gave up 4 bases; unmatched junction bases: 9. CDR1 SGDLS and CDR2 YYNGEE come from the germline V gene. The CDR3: CASSPDRGDSYEQYF. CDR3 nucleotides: TGTGCCAGCAGCCCAGACAGGGGGGATTCATACGAGCAGTACTTC.

Written as DNA, the CDR3 is TGTGCCAGCTCACCAGGGACTCTAGGACCCTACGGTGAGCAGTTCTTC. Translating gives CASSPGTLGPYGEQFF. The V gene is TRBV18, the J gene TRBJ2-1; perhaps TRBD2 as D (6 bases). The CDR3 covers 16 residues. V shed 2 bases and J shed 9 bases, with 20 bases lying between them. Germline-derived CDR1 and CDR2 are KGHSH and LQKENI.

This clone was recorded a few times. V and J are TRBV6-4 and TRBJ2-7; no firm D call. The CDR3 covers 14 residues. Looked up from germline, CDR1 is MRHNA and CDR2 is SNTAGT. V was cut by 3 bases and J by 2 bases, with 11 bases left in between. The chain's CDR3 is CASSEGELTYEQYF. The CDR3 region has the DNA TGTGCCAGCAGTGAAGGAGAATTGACCTACGAGCAGTACTTC.

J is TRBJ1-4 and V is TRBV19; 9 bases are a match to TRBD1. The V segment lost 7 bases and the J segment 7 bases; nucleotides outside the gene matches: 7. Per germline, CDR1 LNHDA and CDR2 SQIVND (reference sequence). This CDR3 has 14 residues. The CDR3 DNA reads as TGTGCCAGTAACCCGGACAGGGGAAGTGAAAAACTGTTTTTT. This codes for CASNPDRGSEKLFF.

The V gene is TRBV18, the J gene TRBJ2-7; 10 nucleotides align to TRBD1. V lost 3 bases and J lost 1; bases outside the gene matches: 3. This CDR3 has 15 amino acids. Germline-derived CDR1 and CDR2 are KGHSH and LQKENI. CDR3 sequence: CASSPDRGYSYEQYF. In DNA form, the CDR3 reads TGTGCCAGCTCACCGGACAGGGGGTATTCCTACGAGCAGTACTTC.

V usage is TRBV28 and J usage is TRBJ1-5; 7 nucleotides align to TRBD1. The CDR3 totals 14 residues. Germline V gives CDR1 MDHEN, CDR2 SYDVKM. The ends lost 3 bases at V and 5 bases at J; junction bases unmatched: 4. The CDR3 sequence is CASSFGDRYQPQHF. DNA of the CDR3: TGTGCCAGCAGTTTCGGGGACAGATATCAGCCCCAGCATTTT.

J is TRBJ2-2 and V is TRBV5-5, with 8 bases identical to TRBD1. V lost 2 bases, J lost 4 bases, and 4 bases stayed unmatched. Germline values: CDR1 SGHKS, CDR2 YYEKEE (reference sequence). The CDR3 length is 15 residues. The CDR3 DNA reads TGTGCCAGCAGCTTCTCTACAGGGGGCACCGGGGAGCTGTTTTTT. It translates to CASSFSTGGTGELFF.

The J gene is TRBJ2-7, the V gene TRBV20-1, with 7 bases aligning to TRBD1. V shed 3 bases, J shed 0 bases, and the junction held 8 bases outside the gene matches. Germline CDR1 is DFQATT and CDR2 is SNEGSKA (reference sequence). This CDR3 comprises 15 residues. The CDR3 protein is CSASAPTGSSYEQYF. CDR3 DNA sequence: TGCAGTGCTAGTGCCCCGACAGGGAGCTCCTACGAGCAGTACTTC.

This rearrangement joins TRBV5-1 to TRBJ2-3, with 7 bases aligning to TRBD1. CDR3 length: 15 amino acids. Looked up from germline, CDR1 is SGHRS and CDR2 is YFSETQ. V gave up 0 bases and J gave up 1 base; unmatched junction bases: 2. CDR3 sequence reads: CASSLDRGGTDTQYF. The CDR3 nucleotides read TGCGCCAGCAGCTTGGACAGGGGCGGCACAGATACGCAGTATTTT.

For the CDR3, the DNA is TGTGCCAGCAGCGAGCGGGGGGGACTTGGACGGAATGAGCAGTTCTTC. The encoded protein is CASSERGGLGRNEQFF. V is TRBV7-9 and J is TRBJ2-1; TRBD2 agrees at 10 bases. J gave up 7 bases and V 5 bases, and 11 bases lay outside the gene matches. The length of the CDR3 is 16 residues. Germline V gives CDR1 SEHNR, CDR2 FQNEAQ (reference sequence).

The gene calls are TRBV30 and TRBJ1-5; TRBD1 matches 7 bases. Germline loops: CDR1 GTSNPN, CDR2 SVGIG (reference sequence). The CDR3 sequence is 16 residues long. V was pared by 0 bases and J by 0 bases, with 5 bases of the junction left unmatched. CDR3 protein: CAWSVRGQVSNQPQHF. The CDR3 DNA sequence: TGTGCCTGGAGTGTACGAGGACAGGTTAGCAATCAGCCCCAGCATTTT.

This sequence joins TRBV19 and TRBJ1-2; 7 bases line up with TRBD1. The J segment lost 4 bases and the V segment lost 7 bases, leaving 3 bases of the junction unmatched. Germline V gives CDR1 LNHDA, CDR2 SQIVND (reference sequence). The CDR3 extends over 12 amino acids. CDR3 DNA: TGTGCCAGTAAGGACAGGACCTATGGCTACACCTTC. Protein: CASKDRTYGYTF.

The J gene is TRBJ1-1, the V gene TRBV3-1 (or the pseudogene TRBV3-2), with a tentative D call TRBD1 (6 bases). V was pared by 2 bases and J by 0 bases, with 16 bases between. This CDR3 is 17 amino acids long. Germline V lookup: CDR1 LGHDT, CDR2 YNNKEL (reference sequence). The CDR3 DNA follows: TGTGCCAGCAGCCAATACGAGGGGGGGGTAATGAACACTGAAGCTTTCTTT. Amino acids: CASSQYEGGVMNTEAFF.

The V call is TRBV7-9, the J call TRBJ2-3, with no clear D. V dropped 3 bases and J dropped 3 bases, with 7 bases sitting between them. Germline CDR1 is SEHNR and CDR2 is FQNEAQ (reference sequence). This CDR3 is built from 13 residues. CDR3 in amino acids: CASSFTETDTQYF. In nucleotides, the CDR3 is TGTGCCAGCAGCTTTACGGAGACAGATACGCAGTATTTT.

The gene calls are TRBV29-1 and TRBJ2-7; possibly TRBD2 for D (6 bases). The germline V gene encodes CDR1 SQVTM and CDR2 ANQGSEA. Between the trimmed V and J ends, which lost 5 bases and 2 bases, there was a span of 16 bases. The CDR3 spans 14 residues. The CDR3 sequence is CSVSGLFNPYEQYF. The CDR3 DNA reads TGCAGCGTTTCGGGACTCTTCAACCCCTACGAGCAGTACTTC.

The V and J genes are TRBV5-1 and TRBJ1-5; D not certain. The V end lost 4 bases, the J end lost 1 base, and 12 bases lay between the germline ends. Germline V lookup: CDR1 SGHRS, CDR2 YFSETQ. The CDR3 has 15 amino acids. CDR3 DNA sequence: TGCGCCAGCAGCCCTGCCGCGGGAAGCAATCAGCCCCAGCATTTT. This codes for CASSPAAGSNQPQHF.

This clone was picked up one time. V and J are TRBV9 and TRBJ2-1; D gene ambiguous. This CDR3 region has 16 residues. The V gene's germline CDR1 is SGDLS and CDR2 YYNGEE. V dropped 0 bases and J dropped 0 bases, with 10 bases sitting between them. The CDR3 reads CASSVVSLASYNEQFF. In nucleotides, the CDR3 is TGTGCCAGCAGCGTAGTTTCCCTGGCCTCCTACAATGAGCAGTTCTTC.

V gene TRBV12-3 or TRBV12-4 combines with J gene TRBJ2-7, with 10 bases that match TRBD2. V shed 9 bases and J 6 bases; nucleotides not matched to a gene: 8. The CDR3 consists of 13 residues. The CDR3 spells CASSVRLAGEQYF. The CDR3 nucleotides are TGTGCCAGTTCGGTCAGACTAGCGGGCGAGCAGTACTTC.

CDR3 loop: CASSEGRSATSTDTQYF. The CDR3 DNA sequence: TGTGCCAGCAGTGAAGGCCGCAGCGCGACTAGCACAGATACGCAGTATTTT. The rearrangement links TRBV2 to TRBJ2-3; D remains ambiguous. The CDR3 covers 17 residues. The V end was cut by 1 base, the J end by 0 bases, with 14 bases between. The V gene's germline CDR1 is SNHLY and CDR2 FYNNEI.

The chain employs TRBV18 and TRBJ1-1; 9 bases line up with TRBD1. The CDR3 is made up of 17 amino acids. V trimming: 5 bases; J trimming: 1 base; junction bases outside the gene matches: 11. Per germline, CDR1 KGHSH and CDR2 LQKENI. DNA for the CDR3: TGTGCCAGCTCAGTGGACAGGGGAATTGGGAGGAACACTGAAGCTTTCTTT. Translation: CASSVDRGIGRNTEAFF.

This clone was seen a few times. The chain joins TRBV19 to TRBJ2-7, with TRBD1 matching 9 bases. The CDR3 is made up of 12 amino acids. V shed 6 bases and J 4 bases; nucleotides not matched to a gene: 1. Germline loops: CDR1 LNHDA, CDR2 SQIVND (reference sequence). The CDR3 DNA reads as TGTGCCAGTAGCGGGACAGGGTACGAGCAGTACTTC. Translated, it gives CASSGTGYEQYF. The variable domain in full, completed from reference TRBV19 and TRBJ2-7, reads DGGITQSPKYLFRKEGQNVTLSCEQNLNHDAMYWYRQDPGQGLRLIYYSQIVNDFQKGDIAEGYSVSREKKESFPLTVTSAQKNPTAFYLCASSGTGYEQYFGPGTRLTVT.

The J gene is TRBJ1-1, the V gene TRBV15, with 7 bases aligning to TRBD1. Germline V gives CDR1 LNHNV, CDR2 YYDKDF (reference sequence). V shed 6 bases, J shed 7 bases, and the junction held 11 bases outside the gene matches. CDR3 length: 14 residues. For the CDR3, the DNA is TGTGCCACCAGTTACCAGCAGGGGGTGAGTGAAGCTTTCTTT. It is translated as CATSYQQGVSEAFF.

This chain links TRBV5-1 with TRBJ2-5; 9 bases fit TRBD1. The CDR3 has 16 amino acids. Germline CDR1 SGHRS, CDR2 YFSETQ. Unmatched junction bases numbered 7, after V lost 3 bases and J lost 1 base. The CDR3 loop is CASSSTGTGFQETQYF. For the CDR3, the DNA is TGCGCCAGCAGCTCAACCGGGACAGGGTTCCAAGAGACCCAGTACTTC. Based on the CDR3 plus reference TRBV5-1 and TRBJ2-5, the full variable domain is KAGVTQTPRYLIKTRGQQVTLSCSPISGHRSVSWYQQTPGQGLQFLFEYFSETQRNKGNFPGRFSGRQFSNSRSEMNVSTLELGDSALYLCASSSTGTGFQETQYFGPGTRLLVL.